This T cell receptor beta chain was identified in a study of cytomegalovirus exposure and HLA in healthy donors. The primer mix had 60 Vbeta and 13 Jbeta primers. The method was immunoSEQ multiplex PCR; TCRdb's version includes in-frame clones alone and lacks a portion of them. The table includes around 200,000 clones, 86% detected once. As concerns this clone: The germline gene is not matched at one end of the junction; a read error may be the cause.

Per the germline V gene, CDR1 is MNHNS and CDR2 is SASEGT. The length of the CDR3 is 15 residues. This sequence was found in a woman aged 30 to 39 in good health and CMV-seronegative. The genes are TRBV6-1 and TRBJ2-3, with TRBD1 identical over 12 bases. Sequencing used PBMCs. The CDR3 bases are TGTGCCAGCAGGTTTGAGGGGCACGGGACAGGGGGCTGTGGTTTT. This codes for CASRFEGHGTGGCGF.